Shown below are 16 T cell receptor beta chains from a single sample sequenced in a study of T cells in Graves' hyperthyroidism and ophthalmopathy. There were TCR beta CDR3 regions amplified from RNA transcripts. TCR CDR3 underwent first-round RT-PCR with the HTBI primer set. TCRdb fed the multiplex PCR reads into MiXCR, producing one record per CDR3 protein. Here the sample spans around 350,000 distinct CDR3 sequences, about 20% being singletons. Sequencing was performed on blood. These TCRs come from a young woman with Graves' hyperthyroidism.

The chain joins TRBV30 to TRBJ1-1, with 8 bases matching TRBD1. Trimming removed 1 base from V and 1 base from J; junction bases left unmatched: 8. CDR3 length: 16 residues. The germline CDR1 and CDR2 sequences are GTSNPN and SVGIG (reference sequence). The CDR3 bases are TGTGCCTGGAGTGAAGGACAGGGCATGGCGAACACTGAAGCTTTCTTT. The encoded protein is CAWSEGQGMANTEAFF.

The genes are TRBV5-5 and TRBJ2-7; the D call may be TRBD1 or TRBD2 (7 bases each). V lost 3 bases, J lost 2 bases, and 15 bases lay in between. Germline V gene sequence: CDR1 SGHKS, CDR2 YYEKEE (reference sequence). CDR3 size: 15 residues. The chain's CDR3 is CASSSGGGQTYEQYF. The CDR3 nucleotides are TGTGCCAGCAGCTCGGGCGGGGGACAGACCTACGAGCAGTACTTC.

This clonotype appeared many times. The chain joins TRBV11-2 to TRBJ1-1; D may be TRBD1 (5 bases). Germline-derived CDR1 and CDR2 are SGHAT and FQNNGV. V lost 5 bases and J lost 7, with 23 bases in between. There are 16 residues in the CDR3. This CDR3 is CASSRGAGFSSDEAFF. In nucleotides, the CDR3 is TGTGCCAGCAGCCGAGGAGCAGGGTTCTCCTCGGATGAAGCTTTCTTT. Drawing the rest from reference TRBV11-2 and TRBJ1-1, the complete variable domain is EAGVAQSPRYKIIEKRQSVAFWCNPISGHATLYWYQQILGQGPKLLIQFQNNGVVDDSQLPKDRFSAERLKGVDSTLKIQPAKLEDSAVYLCASSRGAGFSSDEAFFGQGTRLTVV.

V usage is TRBV6-5 and J usage is TRBJ1-1; 8 bases are a match to TRBD1. With 2 bases clipped from V and 1 base from J, the junction kept 3 bases outside the gene matches. The germline V gene has CDR1 MNHEY and CDR2 SVGAGI. CDR3 length: 15 residues. DNA of the CDR3: TGTGCCAGCAGTTACGGGCAGGGGGCGAACACTGAAGCTTTCTTT. It specifies CASSYGQGANTEAFF.

The chain combines TRBV28 with TRBJ1-5, with 9 bases fitting TRBD1. The germline gives CDR1 MDHEN, CDR2 SYDVKM. V gave up 2 bases and J gave up 3 bases; unmatched junction bases: 5. The CDR3 sequence is 16 residues long. This CDR3 is CASSLPWTGVNQPQHF. Written as DNA, the CDR3 is TGTGCCAGCAGTTTACCCTGGACAGGGGTCAATCAGCCCCAGCATTTT.

This clonotype has a count of ten or more. The chain combines TRBV4-1 with TRBJ2-7, with TRBD2 matching over 7 bases. The CDR3 runs to 16 residues. The germline gives CDR1 MGHRA, CDR2 YSYEKL. After removal of 0 bases from V and 2 bases from J, the junction contained 7 bases not matched to a gene. The CDR3 loop is CASSQEKSGLPYEQYF. The CDR3 DNA follows: TGCGCCAGCAGCCAAGAGAAGTCGGGACTACCCTACGAGCAGTACTTC.

The sample holds many counts of this clonotype. This chain uses TRBV11-2 with TRBJ2-5; 9 bases line up with TRBD1. Germline-derived CDR1 and CDR2 are SGHAT and FQNNGV. Trimming removed 2 bases from V and 5 bases from J; junction bases left unmatched: 3. The CDR3 sequence is 14 residues long. For the CDR3, the DNA is TGTGCCAGCAGCTTATGGACAGGGGAGGAGACCCAGTACTTC. Protein product: CASSLWTGEETQYF.

Only a few counts were recorded for this clonotype. The junction and the germline gene differ at one end; a read error may be behind it. The chain joins TRBV15 to TRBJ2-2; 7 nucleotides line up with TRBD2. CDR1 LNHNV and CDR2 YYDKDF come from the germline V gene (reference sequence). The length of the CDR3 is 16 residues. The CDR3 DNA sequence: TGTGCCACCGGCAGAGCCCGGAGCGGGGACACCGGGGAGCTGTTTTTT. This codes for CATGRARSGDTGELFF.

The genes are TRBV29-1 and TRBJ2-7; D unresolved. Germline CDR1 and CDR2: SQVTM and ANQGSEA. V lost 6 bases to trimming and J lost 5 bases, with 11 bases between them. This CDR3 contains 11 residues. The CDR3 sequence: CSVLDWDEQYF. As DNA, the CDR3 is TGCAGCGTCCTAGACTGGGACGAGCAGTACTTC.

This clonotype was detected only a few times. The rearrangement uses TRBV18 and TRBJ1-1; unclear D gene. This CDR3 comprises 13 residues. Germline V gene data show CDR1 as KGHSH and CDR2 as LQKENI. V was cut by 3 bases and J by 2 bases, with 7 bases left in between. The DNA for the CDR3 is TGTGCCAGCTCACCCCTCGAAAACACTGAAGCTTTCTTT. Protein sequence: CASSPLENTEAFF. The full variable domain, in which reference TRBV18 and TRBJ1-1 provide the parts outside the CDR3, is NAGVMQNPRHLVRRRGQEARLRCSPMKGHSHVYWYRQLPEEGLKFMVYLQKENIIDESGMPKERFSAEFPKEGPSILRIQQVVRGDSAAYFCASSPLENTEAFFGQGTRLTVV.

The gene calls are TRBV6-1 and TRBJ2-2, with TRBD2 matching over 8 bases. V trimming: 8 bases; J trimming: 5 bases; junction bases outside the gene matches: 7. Per germline, CDR1 MNHNS and CDR2 SASEGT. The CDR3 runs 14 residues. The CDR3 spells CASLPGGTTGELFF. CDR3 nucleotides: TGTGCCAGCCTCCCGGGAGGGACTACCGGGGAGCTGTTTTTT.

This clonotype was counted many times. This rearrangement joins TRBV6-5 to TRBJ1-5; the D is unclear. CDR1 and CDR2 (germline): MNHEY, SVGAGI. The CDR3 spans 13 residues. Deletions cut 6 bases from V and 3 bases from J, with 9 bases between. The CDR3 is CASSYDTNQPQHF. In DNA, the CDR3 is TGTGCCAGCAGCTATGACACCAATCAGCCCCAGCATTTT.

The rearrangement links TRBV9 to TRBJ2-5, with 9 bases lining up with TRBD2. V gave up 3 bases and J gave up 2 bases; unmatched junction bases: 11. Germline CDR1 and CDR2: SGDLS and YYNGEE. The CDR3 has 17 amino acids. For the CDR3, the DNA is TGTGCCAGCAGCGGACGCTATAGCGGGAGACGACAAGAGACCCAGTACTTC. This encodes CASSGRYSGRRQETQYF.

The V call is TRBV15, the J call TRBJ1-1, with D unclear. Germline loops: CDR1 LNHNV, CDR2 YYDKDF (reference sequence). V dropped 3 bases and J dropped 3 bases, with 20 bases sitting between them. The CDR3 is 17 residues long. For the CDR3, the DNA is TGTGCCACCAGCAGGGATACCCCATCGTCCGGGGACACTGAAGCTTTCTTT. It specifies CATSRDTPSSGDTEAFF.

There are a few counts of this clonotype. The conserved phenylalanine or tryptophan is not found at the CDR3 terminus, so this likely reflects a read error. This chain joins TRBV11-2 and TRBJ2-7; D ambiguous. The V and J ends lost 5 bases and 5 bases respectively, with 13 bases between them. The CDR3 has 13 residues. The germline V gene has CDR1 SGHAT and CDR2 FQNNGV. This CDR3 reads CASSQTIVNEQYL. The CDR3 DNA is TGTGCCAGCAGCCAGACAATTGTCAACGAGCAGTACCTC.

This clonotype was recorded many times. V and J are TRBV4-1 and TRBJ1-5; 7 bases match TRBD1. The J segment lost 4 bases and the V segment lost 2 bases, leaving 8 bases of the junction unmatched. The CDR3 length is 16 residues. Germline V gene lookup returns CDR1 MGHRA and CDR2 YSYEKL. The CDR3 is CASSQPGQKRNQPQHF. The CDR3 DNA sequence: TGCGCCAGCAGCCAACCGGGACAGAAGAGGAATCAGCCCCAGCATTTT.